The 15 T cell receptor beta chains given below trace back to one sample, sequenced in a study of blood T cell repertoires in COVID-19. Sequencing was performed with immunoSEQ multiplex PCR; in TCRdb, only in-frame clones are kept and a portion is missing. The data contain about 140,000 clones, approximately 84% of them singletons. Sequenced input: PBMCs or T cells enriched from blood (not recorded which). These TCRs come from a woman aged 45-59 years with acute COVID-19.

This clone was detected once. The V call is TRBV24-1, the J call TRBJ2-1, with TRBD1 as a possible D gene (5 bases). Germline-derived CDR1 and CDR2 are KGHDR and SFDVKD. The V and J ends lost 3 bases and 9 bases respectively, with 11 bases between them. CDR3 length equals 13 residues. The CDR3, as DNA: TGTGCCACCAGTGATACGACAGTGAGTGAGCAGTTCTTC. Protein sequence: CATSDTTVSEQFF.

The CDR3 DNA reads as TGCAGCGTTGAGAGTTGGGGAGACGAGCAGTACTTC. This sequence encodes CSVESWGDEQYF. The J gene is TRBJ2-7, the V gene TRBV29-1; weak D call: TRBD2 (5 bases). Germline V gives CDR1 SQVTM, CDR2 ANQGSEA. V dropped 3 bases and J dropped 5 bases, with 11 bases sitting between them. This CDR3 contains 12 residues.

V usage is TRBV7-2 and J usage is TRBJ2-7, with TRBD1 as a possible D gene (7 bases). The V end lost 1 base, the J end lost 9 bases, and 10 bases lay between the germline ends. The CDR3 extends over 12 amino acids. Looked up from germline, CDR1 is SGHTA and CDR2 is FQGNSA. The CDR3 region is CASSLGQGGQYF. The CDR3 region has the DNA TGTGCCAGCAGCTTAGGACAGGGAGGGCAGTACTTC.

The rearrangement uses TRBV19 and TRBJ2-5; D is unclear. Germline CDR1 and CDR2: LNHDA and SQIVND (reference sequence). This CDR3 is built from 11 residues. The V and J ends lost 5 bases and 5 bases respectively, with 6 bases between them. CDR3 sequence reads: CASSSRETQYF. CDR3 coding DNA: TGTGCCAGTAGTTCCAGGGAGACCCAGTACTTC. The full variable domain, with the rest looked up from reference TRBV19 and TRBJ2-5, is DGGITQSPKYLFRKEGQNVTLSCEQNLNHDAMYWYRQDPGQGLRLIYYSQIVNDFQKGDIAEGYSVSREKKESFPLTVTSAQKNPTAFYLCASSSRETQYFGPGTRLLVL.

V gene TRBV6-5 combines with J gene TRBJ1-1; TRBD1 might be the D (5 bases). Germline V lookup: CDR1 MNHEY, CDR2 SVGAGI. Trimming removed 8 bases at V and 6 bases at J, with 13 bases between. The CDR3 extends over 12 amino acids. CDR3 bases: TGTGCCAGCTTGGGACTCGGCGCTGAAGCTTTCTTT. Translating it yields CASLGLGAEAFF.

V gene TRBV6-5 combines with J gene TRBJ1-2, with 7 nucleotides matching TRBD1. The length of the CDR3 is 14 residues. Germline assignment: CDR1 MNHEY and CDR2 SVGAGI. Trimming cost V 6 bases and J 8 bases; bases outside gene matches: 12. CDR3 sequence (DNA): TGTGCCAGCAGGACCACAGGGGTAATGGAAGGCTACACCTTC. Protein sequence: CASRTTGVMEGYTF.

V is TRBV7-2 and J is TRBJ2-7; TRBD1 matches at 7 bases. The CDR3 sequence is 19 residues long. The V and J ends lost 4 bases and 0 bases, in that order; junction bases with no gene match: 18. The germline V gene has CDR1 SGHTA and CDR2 FQGNSA. The CDR3 DNA is TGTGCCAGCAGCTGGACATTACACCGAGGGGGCAAGAACTCCTACGAGCAGTACTTC. Amino acids: CASSWTLHRGGKNSYEQYF. Looking up the rest from reference TRBV7-2 and TRBJ2-7 gives the full variable domain: GAGVSQSPSNKVTEKGKDVELRCDPISGHTALYWYRQSLGQGLEFLIYFQGNSAPDKSGLPSDRFSAERTGGSVSTLTIQRTQQEDSAVYLCASSWTLHRGGKNSYEQYFGPGTRLTVT.

The chain joins TRBV28 to TRBJ2-7; D may be TRBD2 (5 bases). This CDR3 spans 12 amino acids. The germline V gene has CDR1 MDHEN and CDR2 SYDVKM. V was cut by 8 bases and J by 2 bases, with 10 bases left in between. CDR3: CASEGVTYEQYF. The CDR3 bases are TGTGCCAGCGAGGGCGTCACCTACGAGCAGTACTTC.

The chain joins TRBV10-2 to TRBJ2-5; possible D gene TRBD2, 6 bases. Deletions cut 0 bases from V and 4 bases from J, with 12 bases between. This CDR3 comprises 15 residues. Germline CDR1 and CDR2: WSHSY and SAAADI. CDR3 sequence (DNA): TGCGCCAGCAGTGAGTCGGCCCAGGGAGGAGAGACCCAGTACTTC. Translating it yields CASSESAQGGETQYF.

The V call is TRBV18, the J call TRBJ2-7; 9 nucleotides line up with TRBD1. The CDR3 runs to 15 residues. The V and J ends lost 5 bases and 7 bases, in that order; junction bases with no gene match: 12. The germline CDR1 and CDR2 sequences are KGHSH and LQKENI. This CDR3 is CASSAAGQGGKEQYF. CDR3 in DNA: TGTGCCAGCTCAGCCGCGGGACAGGGAGGGAAGGAGCAGTACTTC. Combining the CDR3 with reference TRBV18 and TRBJ2-7 gives the whole variable domain NAGVMQNPRHLVRRRGQEARLRCSPMKGHSHVYWYRQLPEEGLKFMVYLQKENIIDESGMPKERFSAEFPKEGPSILRIQQVVRGDSAAYFCASSAAGQGGKEQYFGPGTRLTVT.

The chain carries TRBV7-8 and TRBJ1-1; 8 bases fit TRBD1. The CDR3 sequence is 15 residues long. Germline-derived CDR1 and CDR2 are SGHVS and FQNEAQ. J lost 1 base, V lost 5 bases, and 6 bases had no gene match. The CDR3 region is CASSGRDRSNTEAFF. CDR3 nucleotides: TGTGCCAGCAGCGGCCGGGACAGGTCGAACACTGAAGCTTTCTTT. Full variable domain (missing parts from reference TRBV7-8 and TRBJ1-1): GAGVSQSPRYKVAKRGQDVALRCDPISGHVSLFWYQQALGQGPEFLTYFQNEAQLDKSGLPSDRFFAERPEGSVSTLKIQRTQQEDSAVYLCASSGRDRSNTEAFFGQGTRLTVV.

The chain is built from TRBV7-6 and TRBJ2-1, with 7 bases that match TRBD2. The CDR3 covers 14 residues. The V gene end was trimmed by 7 bases and the J gene end by 1 base; junction bases not matched to a gene: 4. Germline CDR1 reads SGHVS; CDR2 reads FNYEAQ. The CDR3 sequence is CASTSGPSYNEQFF. The CDR3 DNA is TGTGCCAGCACTAGCGGTCCATCCTACAATGAGCAGTTCTTC.

V is TRBV12-3 or TRBV12-4 and J is TRBJ2-7; D is possibly TRBD2 (5 bases). V lost 2 bases and J 7 bases, leaving 12 bases between the germline ends. The CDR3 is made up of 13 amino acids. The CDR3 nucleotides are TGTGCCAGCAGTTTAAATGAGGGTAGGGAGCAGTACTTC. This gives the protein CASSLNEGREQYF.

This chain joins TRBV12-3 or TRBV12-4 and TRBJ2-1; tentative D call: TRBD1 (5 bases). V lost 4 bases and J lost 8, with 9 bases in between. This CDR3 is 12 amino acids long. The CDR3 DNA is TGTGCCAGCAGTTCAGGGATTTATGAGCAGTTCTTC. It is translated as CASSSGIYEQFF.

This clone was found a few times. V is TRBV15 and J is TRBJ2-2; TRBD1 matches at 12 bases. The germline V gene encodes CDR1 LNHNV and CDR2 YYDKDF (reference sequence). V shed 1 base, J shed 0 bases, and the junction held 9 bases outside the gene matches. The CDR3 loop spans 20 amino acids. The CDR3 region has the DNA TGTGCCACCAGCAGAGCCCTCCCGGGACAGGGGGCTACGAACACCGGGGAGCTGTTTTTT. Residues: CATSRALPGQGATNTGELFF.